The clone carrying this T cell receptor (beta chain) has only a few counts. The data belong to a study of technical replicates of blood from a handful of donors. Some clones are missing from TCRdb's copy, which holds only in-frame ones; the method was immunoSEQ multiplex PCR. Of about 81,000 clones in the sample, approximately 78% were seen once. The clonotype originates from a human donor in good health. Some clones in this sample may be carry-over from other donors' samples. Sequencing was done on a sample of PBMCs.

This chain's CDR3 is CAWDFGGTSTDTQYF. In nucleotides, the CDR3 is TGTGCCTGGGACTTTGGGGGGACTAGCACAGATACGCAGTATTTT. The V call is TRBV30, the J call TRBJ2-3; possible D gene TRBD2, 6 bases. Trimming removed 5 bases at V and 0 bases at J, with 15 bases between. The CDR3 contains 15 residues. Germline CDR1 GTSNPN, CDR2 SVGIG (reference sequence).